Listed below are T cell receptor beta chains from one sample, sequenced in a study of shared clonotypes between healthy human individuals. Using immunoSEQ multiplex PCR, the repertoire was profiled, and TCRdb retains in-frame clones only, with some absent. The sample yields about 230,000 clones, over 50% seen once. The material sequenced was memory CD4+ T cells sorted from blood. These receptors came from a man aged 25-45 years in good health. CDR3s include the opening cysteine and the closing phenylalanine or tryptophan. D genes are given only for firm matches. Some rows mark clone size as missing; the rest say once, few, many or name a class of expanded clone.

v_gene	j_gene	d_gene	abundance	CDR3nt	CDR3aa
TRBV19	TRBJ2-7	NA	NA	TGTGCCAGTAGTGCTATCGAGGCGGGACGGGACGAGCAGTACTTC	CASSAIEAGRDEQYF
TRBV7-9	TRBJ1-2	TRBD1	NA	TGTGCCAGCAGCCCGACAGGGGGGACTGGCTACACCTTC	CASSPTGGTGYTF
TRBV11-2	TRBJ1-2	NA	few	TGTGCCAGCAGCTACGGACAGAACTATGGCTACACCTTC	CASSYGQNYGYTF
TRBV19	TRBJ1-1	NA	few	TGTGCCAGTAGTCAGGGTGGGGATCCTGAAGCTTTCTTT	CASSQGGDPEAFF
TRBV2	TRBJ2-6	NA	NA	TGTGCCAGCAACCAGGGGGGATCTGGGGCCAACGTCCTGACTTTC	CASNQGGSGANVLTF
TRBV2	TRBJ1-1	TRBD1	NA	TGTGCCAGCAGGAGGGGGCTCAACACTGAAGCTTTCTTT	CASRRGLNTEAFF
TRBV7-9	TRBJ2-1	TRBD1	few	TGTGCCAGCAGCCTAAGACAGGGGACGAGCTCCTACAATGAGCAGTTCTTC	CASSLRQGTSSYNEQFF
TRBV18	TRBJ2-2	TRBD2	few	TGTGCCAGCTCACCAACTAGCGGGCTGAACACCGGGGAGCTGTTTTTT	CASSPTSGLNTGELFF
TRBV27	TRBJ2-7	TRBD2	NA	TGTGCCAGCAGCCAGACTAGCGGGAGCCCCTACGGCGACGAGCAGTACTTC	CASSQTSGSPYGDEQYF
TRBV18	TRBJ2-5	TRBD1	NA	TGTGCCAGCTCACCAAGCAGGGGGCGAGAGACCCAGTACTTC	CASSPSRGRETQYF
TRBV11-2	TRBJ1-3	NA	once	TGTGCCAGCAGCCCCTGGTCGGATAGCTCTGGAAACACCATATATTTT	CASSPWSDSSGNTIYF
TRBV2	TRBJ2-7	NA	NA	TGTGCCAGCAGCCCCTTAACCTACGAGCAGTACTTC	CASSPLTYEQYF
TRBV2	TRBJ1-1	NA	NA	TGTGCCAGCAGTAAGGGTGGCAACACTGAAGCTTTCTTT	CASSKGGNTEAFF
TRBV18	TRBJ2-3	NA	NA	TGTGCCAGCTCACCAAAGGGGACGGAACCTAGCACAGATACGCAGTATTTT	CASSPKGTEPSTDTQYF
TRBV7-3	TRBJ2-1	TRBD1	NA	TGTGCCAGCAGCTCAACCGGGACAGAATACAATGAGCAGTTCTTC	CASSSTGTEYNEQFF
TRBV15	TRBJ1-4	NA	NA	TGTGCCACCAGCAGAACGGAGGGATATGAAAAACTGTTTTTT	CATSRTEGYEKLFF
TRBV19	TRBJ2-7	NA	few	TGTGCCAGTAGTGCCATAGGGTACGAGCAGTACTTC	CASSAIGYEQYF
TRBV7-2	TRBJ2-5	TRBD1	many	TGTGCCAGCAGCTTAGCAGGGGGCGGGGAGACCCAGTACTTC	CASSLAGGGETQYF
TRBV28	TRBJ2-7	TRBD2	NA	TGTGCCAGCAGTTTGATGGGGGGGAGAGAGCAGTACTTC	CASSLMGGREQYF
TRBV5-4	TRBJ2-5	NA	NA	TGTGCCAGCAGCTTAGTTCATGAGGAGACCCAGTACTTC	CASSLVHEETQYF
TRBV5-6	TRBJ2-3	TRBD2	NA	TGTGCCAGCAGCTTGTTAATGACTAGCGGGAGAATCACAGATACGCAGTATTTT	CASSLLMTSGRITDTQYF
TRBV15	TRBJ1-3	NA	NA	TGTGCCACCAGCAGCCGAGACTCTGGAAACACCATATATTTT	CATSSRDSGNTIYF
TRBV18	TRBJ2-7	NA	NA	TGTGCCAGCTCACACAGCGGGTCTGACTACGAGCAGTACTTC	CASSHSGSDYEQYF
TRBV2	TRBJ2-7	NA	once	TGTGCCAGCAGAACCCGGGACGCAACCTACGAGCAGTACTTC	CASRTRDATYEQYF
TRBV2	TRBJ2-4	TRBD2	NA	TGTGCCAGCAGTGGACCGGGGGGGAATTTCGAAAACATTCAGTACTTC	CASSGPGGNFENIQYF
TRBV5-4	TRBJ2-1	NA	NA	TGTGCCAGCAGCTTGTCCTCTAGCTCCTACAATGAGCAGTTCTTC	CASSLSSSSYNEQFF
TRBV6-6	TRBJ1-4	NA	NA	TGTGCCAGCAGTTACTTCGCAACTAATGAAAAACTGTTTTTT	CASSYFATNEKLFF
TRBV27	TRBJ2-7	NA	few	TGTGCCAGCAGTTTTAACGTTCTCGGAGGCGAGCAGTACTTC	CASSFNVLGGEQYF
TRBV19	TRBJ2-2	NA	once	TGTGCCAGTAGTATGACAGTGAACACCGGGGAGCTGTTTTTT	CASSMTVNTGELFF
TRBV28	TRBJ2-1	NA	many	TGTGCCAGCAGCGAGCTAGACAATGAGCAGTTCTTC	CASSELDNEQFF
TRBV11-1	TRBJ2-1	TRBD2	NA	TGTGCCAGCAGCTCTCGTGGCGGGAGGAACTACAATGAGCAGTTCTTC	CASSSRGGRNYNEQFF
TRBV5-6	TRBJ2-2	NA	once	TGTGCCAGCAGCGCAACCGGACGACACACCGGGGAGCTGTTTTTT	CASSATGRHTGELFF
TRBV5-1	TRBJ1-4	NA	NA	TGCGCCAGCAGCTCGTCGTCCGGAAATAATGAAAAACTGTTTTTT	CASSSSSGNNEKLFF
TRBV11-2	TRBJ2-2	NA	NA	TGTGCCAGCAGCTTAGAAACGGTTAGCGGGGAGCTGTTTTTT	CASSLETVSGELFF
TRBV7-2	TRBJ2-2	TRBD2	NA	TGTGCCAGCAGCTTAGATCCTAGCGGTATCGGGGAGCTGTTTTTT	CASSLDPSGIGELFF
TRBV7-9	TRBJ1-1	NA	NA	TGTGCCAGCAGCTTAAGTGCGGGGGTAAAGTCTGAAGCTTTCTTT	CASSLSAGVKSEAFF
TRBV19	TRBJ2-1	NA	NA	TGTGCCAGTAGGGGGTCGGGCCAGTACAATGAGCAGTTCTTC	CASRGSGQYNEQFF
TRBV9	TRBJ1-1	NA	many	TGTGCCAGCAGCGTAGCCCCAGAGGCCACTGAAGCTTTCTTT	CASSVAPEATEAFF
TRBV5-1	TRBJ2-4	TRBD1	NA	TGCGCCAGCAGCCCCCGACAGGGCGGGTTCGACATTCAGTACTTC	CASSPRQGGFDIQYF
TRBV1	TRBJ2-7	NA	NA	TGCACCAGCAGCCAAGATGTAGTCGGGAGGCCCCAGGTTGAGTACTTC	CTSSQDVVGRPQVEYF